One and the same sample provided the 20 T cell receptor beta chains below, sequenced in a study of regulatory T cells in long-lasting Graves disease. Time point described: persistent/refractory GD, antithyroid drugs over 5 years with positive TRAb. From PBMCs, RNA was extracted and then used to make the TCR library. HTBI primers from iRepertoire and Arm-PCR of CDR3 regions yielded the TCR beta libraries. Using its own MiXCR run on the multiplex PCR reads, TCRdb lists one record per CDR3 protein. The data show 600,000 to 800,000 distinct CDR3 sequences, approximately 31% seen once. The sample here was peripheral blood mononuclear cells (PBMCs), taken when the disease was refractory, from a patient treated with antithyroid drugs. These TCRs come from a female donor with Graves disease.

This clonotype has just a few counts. The CDR3 spells CASSPGVGETQYF. CDR3 sequence (DNA): TGTGCCAGCTCACCAGGCGTTGGGGAGACCCAGTACTTC. The chain carries TRBV18 and TRBJ2-5; no clear D gene. From germline, CDR1 is KGHSH and CDR2 LQKENI. The V end was cut by 2 bases, the J end by 5 bases, with 9 bases between. CDR3 length: 13 residues.

DNA of the CDR3: TGTGCCAGCAGCACAGGGAAAACCAAAAACATTCAGTACTTC. It yields the protein CASSTGKTKNIQYF. This rearrangement joins TRBV11-1 to TRBJ2-4; D possibly corresponds to TRBD1 (6 bases). Germline V gene sequence: CDR1 SGHAT, CDR2 FQDESV (reference sequence). The V end was cut by 5 bases, the J end by 2 bases, with 10 bases between. The CDR3 length is 14 residues.

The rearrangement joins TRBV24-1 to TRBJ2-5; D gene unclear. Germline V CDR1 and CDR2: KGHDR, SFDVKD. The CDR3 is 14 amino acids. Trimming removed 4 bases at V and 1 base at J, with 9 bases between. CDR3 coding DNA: TGTGCCACCAGTGAGCCGGGCCCCCAAGAGACCCAGTACTTC. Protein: CATSEPGPQETQYF.

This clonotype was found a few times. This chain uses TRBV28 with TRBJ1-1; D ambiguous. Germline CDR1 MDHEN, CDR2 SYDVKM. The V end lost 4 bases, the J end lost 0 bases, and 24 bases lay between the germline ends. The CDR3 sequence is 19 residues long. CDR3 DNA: TGTGCCAGCAGTTATTCCCTTACGGGTAGGGCGAACATGAACACTGAAGCTTTCTTT. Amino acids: CASSYSLTGRANMNTEAFF.

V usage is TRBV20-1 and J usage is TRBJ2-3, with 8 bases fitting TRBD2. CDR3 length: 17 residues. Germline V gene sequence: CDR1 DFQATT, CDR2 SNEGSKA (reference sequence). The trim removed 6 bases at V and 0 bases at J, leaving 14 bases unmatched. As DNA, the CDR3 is TGCAGTGCACCTCCTACGGCTAGCGGGCCTAGCACAGATACGCAGTATTTT. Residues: CSAPPTASGPSTDTQYF.

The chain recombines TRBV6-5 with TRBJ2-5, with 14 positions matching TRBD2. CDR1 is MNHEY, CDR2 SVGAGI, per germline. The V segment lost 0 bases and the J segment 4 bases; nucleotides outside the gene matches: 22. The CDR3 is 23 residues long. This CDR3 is CASSYSRPHGGRTSGRRAETQYF. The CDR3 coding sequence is TGTGCCAGCAGTTACTCGAGGCCGCACGGGGGGCGGACTAGCGGGAGGAGAGCAGAGACCCAGTACTTC.

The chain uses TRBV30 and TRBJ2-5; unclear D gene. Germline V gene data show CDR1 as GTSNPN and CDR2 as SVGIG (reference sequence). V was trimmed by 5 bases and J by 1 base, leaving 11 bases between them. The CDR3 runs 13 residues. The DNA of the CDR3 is TGTGCCTGGGGTATGGACGGCCAAGAGACCCAGTACTTC. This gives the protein CAWGMDGQETQYF.

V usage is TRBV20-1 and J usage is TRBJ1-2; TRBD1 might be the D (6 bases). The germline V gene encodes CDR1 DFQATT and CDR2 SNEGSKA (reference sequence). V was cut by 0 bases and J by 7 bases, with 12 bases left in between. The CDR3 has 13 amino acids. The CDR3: CSARDRGALGYTF. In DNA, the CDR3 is TGCAGTGCTAGAGACCGGGGGGCGCTTGGCTACACCTTC.

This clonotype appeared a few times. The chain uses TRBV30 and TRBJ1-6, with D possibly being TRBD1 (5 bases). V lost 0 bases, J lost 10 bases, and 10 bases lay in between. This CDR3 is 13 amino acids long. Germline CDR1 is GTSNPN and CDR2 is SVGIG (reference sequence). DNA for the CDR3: TGTGCCTGGAGTGTTGCAGGGCACTCACCCCTCCACTTT. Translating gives CAWSVAGHSPLHF.

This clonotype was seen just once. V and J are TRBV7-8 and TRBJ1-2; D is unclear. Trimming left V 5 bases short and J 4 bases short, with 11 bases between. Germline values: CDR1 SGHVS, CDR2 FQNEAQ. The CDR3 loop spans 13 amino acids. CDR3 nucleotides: TGTGCCAGCAGCGTCATTACCTCCTATGGCTACACCTTC. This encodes CASSVITSYGYTF.

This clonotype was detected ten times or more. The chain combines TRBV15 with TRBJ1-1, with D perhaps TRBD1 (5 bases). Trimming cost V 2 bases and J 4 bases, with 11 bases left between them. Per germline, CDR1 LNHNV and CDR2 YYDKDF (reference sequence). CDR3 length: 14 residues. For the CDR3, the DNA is TGTGCCACCAGCAGACGAGGGGCGGGCACTGAAGCTTTCTTT. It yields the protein CATSRRGAGTEAFF.

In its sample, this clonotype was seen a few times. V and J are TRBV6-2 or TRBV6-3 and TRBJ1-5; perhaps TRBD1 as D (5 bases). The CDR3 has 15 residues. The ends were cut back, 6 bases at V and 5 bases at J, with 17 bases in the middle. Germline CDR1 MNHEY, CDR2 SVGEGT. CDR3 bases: TGTGCCAGCAGACGATCCGGGGGTTTCGATCAGCCCCAGCATTTT. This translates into CASRRSGGFDQPQHF.

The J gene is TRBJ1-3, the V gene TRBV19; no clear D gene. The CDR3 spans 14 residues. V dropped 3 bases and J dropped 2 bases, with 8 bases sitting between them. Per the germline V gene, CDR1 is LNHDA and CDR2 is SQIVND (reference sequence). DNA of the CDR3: TGTGCCAGTAGTATTCGGGCTACTGGAAACACCATATATTTT. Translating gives CASSIRATGNTIYF. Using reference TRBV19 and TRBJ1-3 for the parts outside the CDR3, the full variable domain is DGGITQSPKYLFRKEGQNVTLSCEQNLNHDAMYWYRQDPGQGLRLIYYSQIVNDFQKGDIAEGYSVSREKKESFPLTVTSAQKNPTAFYLCASSIRATGNTIYFGEGSWLTVV.

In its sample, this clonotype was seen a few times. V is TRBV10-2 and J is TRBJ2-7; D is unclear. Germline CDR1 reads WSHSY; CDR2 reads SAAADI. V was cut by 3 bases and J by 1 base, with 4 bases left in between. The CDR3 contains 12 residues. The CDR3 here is CASSDKSYEQYF. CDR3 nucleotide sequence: TGCGCCAGCAGTGATAAGTCCTACGAGCAGTACTTC.

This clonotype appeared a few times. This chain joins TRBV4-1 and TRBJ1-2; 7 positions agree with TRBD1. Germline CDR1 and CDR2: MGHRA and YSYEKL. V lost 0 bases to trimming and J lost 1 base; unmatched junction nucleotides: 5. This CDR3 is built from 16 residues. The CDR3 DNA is TGCGCCAGCAGCCAAGAGGGACAGCGCCGTAACTATGGCTACACCTTC. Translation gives CASSQEGQRRNYGYTF.

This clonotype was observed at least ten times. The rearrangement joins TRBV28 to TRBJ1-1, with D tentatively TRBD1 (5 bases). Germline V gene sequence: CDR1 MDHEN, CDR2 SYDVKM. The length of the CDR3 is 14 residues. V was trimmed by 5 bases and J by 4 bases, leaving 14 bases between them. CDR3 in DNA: TGTGCCAGCAGTCTAGCCAGGGTTGGCACTGAAGCTTTCTTT. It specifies CASSLARVGTEAFF.

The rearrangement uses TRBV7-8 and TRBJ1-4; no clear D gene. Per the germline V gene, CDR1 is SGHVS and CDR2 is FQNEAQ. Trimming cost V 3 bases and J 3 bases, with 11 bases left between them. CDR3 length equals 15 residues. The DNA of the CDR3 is TGTGCCAGCAGCTTCAATTCCCCTGCTAATGAAAAACTGTTTTTT. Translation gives CASSFNSPANEKLFF. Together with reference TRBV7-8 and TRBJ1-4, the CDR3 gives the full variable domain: GAGVSQSPRYKVAKRGQDVALRCDPISGHVSLFWYQQALGQGPEFLTYFQNEAQLDKSGLPSDRFFAERPEGSVSTLKIQRTQQEDSAVYLCASSFNSPANEKLFFGSGTQLSVL.

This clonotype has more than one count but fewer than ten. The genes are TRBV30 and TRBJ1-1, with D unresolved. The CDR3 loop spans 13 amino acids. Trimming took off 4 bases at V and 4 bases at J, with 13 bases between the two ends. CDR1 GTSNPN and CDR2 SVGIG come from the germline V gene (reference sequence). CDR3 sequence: CAWNGGLGTEAFF. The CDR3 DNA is TGTGCCTGGAACGGAGGGTTAGGCACTGAAGCTTTCTTT.

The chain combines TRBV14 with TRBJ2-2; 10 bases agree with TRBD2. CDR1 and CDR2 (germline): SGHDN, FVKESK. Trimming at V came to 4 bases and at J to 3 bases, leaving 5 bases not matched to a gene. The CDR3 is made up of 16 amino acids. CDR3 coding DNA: TGTGCCAGCAGCCCTTTACTAGCGGGGTACACCGGGGAGCTGTTTTTT. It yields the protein CASSPLLAGYTGELFF. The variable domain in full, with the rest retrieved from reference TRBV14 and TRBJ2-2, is EAGVTQFPSHSVIEKGQTVTLRCDPISGHDNLYWYRRVMGKEIKFLLHFVKESKQDESGMPNNRFLAERTGGTYSTLKVQPAELEDSGVYFCASSPLLAGYTGELFFGEGSRLTVL.

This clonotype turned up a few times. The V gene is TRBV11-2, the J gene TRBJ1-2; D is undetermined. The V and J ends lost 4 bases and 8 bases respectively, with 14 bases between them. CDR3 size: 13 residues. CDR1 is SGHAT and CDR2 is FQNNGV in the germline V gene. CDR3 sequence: CASSSSSVEGYTF. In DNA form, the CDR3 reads TGTGCCAGCAGCTCTAGTTCAGTTGAAGGCTACACCTTC.